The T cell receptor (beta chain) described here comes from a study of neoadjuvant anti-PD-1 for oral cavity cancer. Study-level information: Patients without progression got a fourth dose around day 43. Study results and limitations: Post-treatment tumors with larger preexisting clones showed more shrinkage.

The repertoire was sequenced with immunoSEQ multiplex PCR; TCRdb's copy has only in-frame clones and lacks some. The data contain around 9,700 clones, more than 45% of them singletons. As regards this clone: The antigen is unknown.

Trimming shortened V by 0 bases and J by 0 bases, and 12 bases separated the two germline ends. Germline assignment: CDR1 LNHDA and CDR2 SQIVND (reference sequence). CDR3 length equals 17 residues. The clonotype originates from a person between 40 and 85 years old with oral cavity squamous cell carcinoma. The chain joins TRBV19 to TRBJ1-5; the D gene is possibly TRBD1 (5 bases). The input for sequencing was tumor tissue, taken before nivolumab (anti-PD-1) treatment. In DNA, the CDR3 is TGTGCCAGTAGTATAGAGGGAGGGACCTATAGCAATCAGCCCCAGCATTTT. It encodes CASSIEGGTYSNQPQHF. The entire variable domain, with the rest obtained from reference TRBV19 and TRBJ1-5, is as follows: DGGITQSPKYLFRKEGQNVTLSCEQNLNHDAMYWYRQDPGQGLRLIYYSQIVNDFQKGDIAEGYSVSREKKESFPLTVTSAQKNPTAFYLCASSIEGGTYSNQPQHFGDGTRLSIL.